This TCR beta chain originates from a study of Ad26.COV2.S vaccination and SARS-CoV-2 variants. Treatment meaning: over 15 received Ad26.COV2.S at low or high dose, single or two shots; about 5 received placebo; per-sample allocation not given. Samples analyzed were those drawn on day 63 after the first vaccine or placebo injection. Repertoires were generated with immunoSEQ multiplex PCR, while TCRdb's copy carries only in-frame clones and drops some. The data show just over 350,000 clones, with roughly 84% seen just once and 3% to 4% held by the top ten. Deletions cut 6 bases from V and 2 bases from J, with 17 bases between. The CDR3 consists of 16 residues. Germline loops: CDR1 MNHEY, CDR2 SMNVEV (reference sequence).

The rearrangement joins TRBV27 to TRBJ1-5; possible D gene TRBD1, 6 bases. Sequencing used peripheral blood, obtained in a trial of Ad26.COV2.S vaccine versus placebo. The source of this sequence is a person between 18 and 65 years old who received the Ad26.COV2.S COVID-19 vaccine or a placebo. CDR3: CASRNTGAGGNQPQHF. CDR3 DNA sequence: TGTGCCAGCAGAAACACGGGAGCAGGGGGCAATCAGCCCCAGCATTTT.